A selection of T cell receptor beta chains follows, all from one sample in a study of cytomegalovirus exposure and HLA in healthy donors. Using immunoSEQ multiplex PCR, the repertoire was profiled, and TCRdb retains in-frame clones only, with some absent. The sample records 150,000 to 200,000 clones, about 79% being singletons. The material sequenced was PBMCs. The source is a man in his forties or fifties in good health and CMV-seropositive. Each CDR3 is given with its conserved first and last residue. The order of the fields is clone size, J gene, D gene, CDR3 length, V gene, CDR3 DNA, CDR3 protein. A D gene is named only where the DNA matches it firmly. Not all rows give a size; the values are once, few, many and, for expanded clones, a class.

clone_size: once
j_call: TRBJ2-7
d_call: NA
cdr3_length: 14
v_call: TRBV2
cdr3_nt: TGTGCCAGCAGTGAAGTTGGCGGCTCCTACGAGCAGTACTTC
cdr3_aa: CASSEVGGSYEQYF

clone_size: NA
j_call: TRBJ2-1
d_call: TRBD1
cdr3_length: 15
v_call: TRBV5-1
cdr3_nt: TGCGCCAGCAGCTTGGGGGGACAGGGGGCGAATGAGCAGTTCTTC
cdr3_aa: CASSLGGQGANEQFF

clone_size: NA
j_call: TRBJ2-7
d_call: NA
cdr3_length: 13
v_call: TRBV7-2
cdr3_nt: TGTGCCAGCAGCACCGGAGAGTCCTACGAGCAGTACTTC
cdr3_aa: CASSTGESYEQYF

clone_size: NA
j_call: TRBJ2-1
d_call: NA
cdr3_length: 13
v_call: TRBV9
cdr3_nt: TGTGCCAGCAGCGTTGCAGGGCTGAATGAGCAGTTCTTC
cdr3_aa: CASSVAGLNEQFF

clone_size: NA
j_call: TRBJ1-2
d_call: NA
cdr3_length: 12
v_call: TRBV7-9
cdr3_nt: TGTGCCAGCAGCCTTCCTACCTATGGCTACACCTTC
cdr3_aa: CASSLPTYGYTF

clone_size: NA
j_call: TRBJ2-1
d_call: TRBD2
cdr3_length: 14
v_call: TRBV9
cdr3_nt: TGTGCCAGCAGCCCCTCCGGGGGGGCGAATGAGCAGTTCTTC
cdr3_aa: CASSPSGGANEQFF

clone_size: NA
j_call: TRBJ1-2
d_call: NA
cdr3_length: 12
v_call: TRBV2
cdr3_nt: TGTGCCAGCAGTGACAATTACTATGGCTACACCTTC
cdr3_aa: CASSDNYYGYTF

clone_size: NA
j_call: TRBJ1-3
d_call: NA
cdr3_length: 14
v_call: TRBV19
cdr3_nt: TGTGCCAGTAATTCAGGGGCGGCTGGAAACACCATATATTTT
cdr3_aa: CASNSGAAGNTIYF

clone_size: few
j_call: TRBJ1-2
d_call: TRBD1
cdr3_length: 15
v_call: TRBV5-3
cdr3_nt: TGTGCCAGAAGCTTCGGGACAGCACCTAACTATGGCTACACCTTC
cdr3_aa: CARSFGTAPNYGYTF

clone_size: NA
j_call: TRBJ1-5
d_call: NA
cdr3_length: 14
v_call: TRBV7-2
cdr3_nt: TGTGCCAGCAGCTTAGCCGGTTTCAATCAGCCCCAGCATTTT
cdr3_aa: CASSLAGFNQPQHF

clone_size: NA
j_call: TRBJ2-3
d_call: TRBD2
cdr3_length: 15
v_call: TRBV9
cdr3_nt: TGTGCCAGCACCGAGGGAGGGACTAGCACAGATACGCAGTATTTT
cdr3_aa: CASTEGGTSTDTQYF

clone_size: NA
j_call: TRBJ1-1
d_call: NA
cdr3_length: 13
v_call: TRBV11-2
cdr3_nt: TGTGCCAGCAGTCCGCCCAGGAACACTGAAGCTTTCTTT
cdr3_aa: CASSPPRNTEAFF

clone_size: NA
j_call: TRBJ2-2
d_call: NA
cdr3_length: 14
v_call: TRBV19
cdr3_nt: TGTGCCAGTAGTATTAGCCCGAACACCGGGGAGCTGTTTTTT
cdr3_aa: CASSISPNTGELFF

clone_size: NA
j_call: TRBJ1-2
d_call: NA
cdr3_length: 14
v_call: TRBV28
cdr3_nt: TGTGCCAGCAGTTCCCGAGGACGGGGCTATGGCTACACCTTC
cdr3_aa: CASSSRGRGYGYTF

clone_size: NA
j_call: TRBJ2-2
d_call: TRBD2
cdr3_length: 15
v_call: TRBV10-2
cdr3_nt: TGCGCCAGCAGTGGCTCGGGGGGTCGGGCCGGGGAGCTGTTTTTT
cdr3_aa: CASSGSGGRAGELFF

clone_size: NA
j_call: TRBJ2-5
d_call: NA
cdr3_length: 14
v_call: TRBV5-8
cdr3_nt: TGTGCCAGCAGCTCCACAGGGTTCTGGGAGACCCAGTACTTC
cdr3_aa: CASSSTGFWETQYF

clone_size: NA
j_call: TRBJ1-1
d_call: TRBD1
cdr3_length: 13
v_call: TRBV6-1
cdr3_nt: TGTGCCAGCAGTCTACAGGGGAGCGCTGAAGCTTTCTTT
cdr3_aa: CASSLQGSAEAFF

clone_size: NA
j_call: TRBJ2-2
d_call: NA
cdr3_length: 14
v_call: TRBV14
cdr3_nt: TGTGCCAGCAGCCAAGATATGCGGGGCCGGGAGCTGTTTTTT
cdr3_aa: CASSQDMRGRELFF

clone_size: NA
j_call: TRBJ2-7
d_call: NA
cdr3_length: 14
v_call: TRBV7-9
cdr3_nt: TGTGCCAGCAGCTTAGTAGGCAGGGGCTACGAGCAGTACTTC
cdr3_aa: CASSLVGRGYEQYF

clone_size: NA
j_call: TRBJ1-2
d_call: NA
cdr3_length: 13
v_call: TRBV27
cdr3_nt: TGTGCCAGCAGTTTTCGACAGAACTATGGCTACACCTTC
cdr3_aa: CASSFRQNYGYTF

clone_size: NA
j_call: TRBJ1-4
d_call: NA
cdr3_length: 15
v_call: TRBV4-1
cdr3_nt: TGCGCCAGCAGCCAAGTGGTCGGGGATGGAGAAAAACTGTTTTTT
cdr3_aa: CASSQVVGDGEKLFF

clone_size: NA
j_call: TRBJ2-2
d_call: NA
cdr3_length: 13
v_call: TRBV30
cdr3_nt: TGTGCCTGGTCGAGGGACTCCACCGGGGAGCTGTTTTTT
cdr3_aa: CAWSRDSTGELFF

clone_size: NA
j_call: TRBJ1-2
d_call: TRBD1
cdr3_length: 14
v_call: TRBV5-1
cdr3_nt: TGCGCCAGCAGCTTGGGACAGGGGAACTATGGCTACACCTTC
cdr3_aa: CASSLGQGNYGYTF

clone_size: NA
j_call: TRBJ2-5
d_call: TRBD1
cdr3_length: 15
v_call: TRBV5-1
cdr3_nt: TGCGCCAGCAGCGAAACAGGGGGCCCGCAAGAGACCCAGTACTTC
cdr3_aa: CASSETGGPQETQYF

clone_size: NA
j_call: TRBJ1-2
d_call: NA
cdr3_length: 12
v_call: TRBV30
cdr3_nt: TGTGCCTGGAGGCCCATCGGGTCTGGCTACACCTTC
cdr3_aa: CAWRPIGSGYTF

clone_size: NA
j_call: TRBJ2-5
d_call: TRBD2
cdr3_length: 16
v_call: TRBV7-9
cdr3_nt: TGTTCCAGCAGCTGGACTAGCGGGGGGATCCAAGAGACCCAGTACTTC
cdr3_aa: CSSSWTSGGIQETQYF

clone_size: NA
j_call: TRBJ1-2
d_call: TRBD1
cdr3_length: 14
v_call: TRBV27
cdr3_nt: TGTGCCAGCAGTTGGGGACAGGGGGCGTCTGGCTACACCTTC
cdr3_aa: CASSWGQGASGYTF

clone_size: NA
j_call: TRBJ1-1
d_call: NA
cdr3_length: 13
v_call: TRBV28
cdr3_nt: TGTGCCAGCAGTTTGACAGTGAACACTGAAGCTTTCTTT
cdr3_aa: CASSLTVNTEAFF

clone_size: NA
j_call: TRBJ1-1
d_call: NA
cdr3_length: 14
v_call: TRBV5-1
cdr3_nt: TGCGCCAGCAGACCGGACAGAGCGAACACTGAAGCTTTCTTT
cdr3_aa: CASRPDRANTEAFF

clone_size: NA
j_call: TRBJ2-6
d_call: NA
cdr3_length: 13
v_call: TRBV13
cdr3_nt: TGTGCCAGCAGCTTATCGGGGGCCAACGTCCTGACTTTC
cdr3_aa: CASSLSGANVLTF

clone_size: once
j_call: TRBJ2-3
d_call: TRBD2
cdr3_length: 17
v_call: TRBV19
cdr3_nt: TGTGCCAGTCCGGGACTAGCGGAACTCGAAAACACAGATACGCAGTATTTT
cdr3_aa: CASPGLAELENTDTQYF

clone_size: NA
j_call: TRBJ2-1
d_call: NA
cdr3_length: 16
v_call: TRBV5-1
cdr3_nt: TGCGCCAGCAGCGCACAGGTCTCCAGCTCCTACAATGAGCAGTTCTTC
cdr3_aa: CASSAQVSSSYNEQFF

clone_size: NA
j_call: TRBJ1-1
d_call: NA
cdr3_length: 13
v_call: TRBV14
cdr3_nt: TGTGCCAGCAGCCAAGGGCAGAACACTGAAGCTTTCTTT
cdr3_aa: CASSQGQNTEAFF

clone_size: NA
j_call: TRBJ2-1
d_call: NA
cdr3_length: 15
v_call: TRBV7-3
cdr3_nt: TGTGCCAGCAGCTCCCACTCGGGGGTATACAATGAGCAGTTCTTC
cdr3_aa: CASSSHSGVYNEQFF

clone_size: NA
j_call: TRBJ1-6
d_call: NA
cdr3_length: 14
v_call: TRBV14
cdr3_nt: TGTGCCAGCACCTTGGGAGGTTATAATTCACCCCTCCACTTT
cdr3_aa: CASTLGGYNSPLHF

clone_size: few
j_call: TRBJ2-5
d_call: NA
cdr3_length: 14
v_call: TRBV6-4
cdr3_nt: TGTGCCAGCAGCGCCCCAGGGTACCAAGAGACCCAGTACTTC
cdr3_aa: CASSAPGYQETQYF

clone_size: NA
j_call: TRBJ1-1
d_call: TRBD1
cdr3_length: 17
v_call: TRBV9
cdr3_nt: TGTGCCAGCAGCGTATACACAGGGGTGGGGATGAACACTGAAGCTTTCTTT
cdr3_aa: CASSVYTGVGMNTEAFF

clone_size: once
j_call: TRBJ2-3
d_call: NA
cdr3_length: 14
v_call: TRBV7-9
cdr3_nt: TGTGCCAGCAGCTTAGGACTTGTTCCAGATACGCAGTATTTT
cdr3_aa: CASSLGLVPDTQYF

clone_size: NA
j_call: TRBJ1-1
d_call: NA
cdr3_length: 18
v_call: TRBV19
cdr3_nt: TGTGCCAGTAGTATGCCCCCTATGGAGGCCCCTAGGAACACTGAAGCTTTCTTT
cdr3_aa: CASSMPPMEAPRNTEAFF

clone_size: NA
j_call: TRBJ2-7
d_call: TRBD1
cdr3_length: 12
v_call: TRBV4-2
cdr3_nt: TGTGCCAGCAGCCTGACAGGGGAGGAGCAGTACTTC
cdr3_aa: CASSLTGEEQYF

clone_size: NA
j_call: TRBJ1-1
d_call: NA
cdr3_length: 16
v_call: TRBV13
cdr3_nt: TGTGCCAGCAGCTCCCAGGGGAAGGTTTGGAACACTGAAGCTTTCTTT
cdr3_aa: CASSSQGKVWNTEAFF

clone_size: NA
j_call: TRBJ2-2
d_call: TRBD2
cdr3_length: 15
v_call: TRBV11-1
cdr3_nt: TGTGCCAGCAGCTTAAGCGGGGGGGCCACCGGGGAGCTGTTTTTT
cdr3_aa: CASSLSGGATGELFF

clone_size: once
j_call: TRBJ2-3
d_call: NA
cdr3_length: 15
v_call: TRBV9
cdr3_nt: TGTGCCAGCAGCGTAGGAGGGGGGGGAGCAGATACGCAGTATTTT
cdr3_aa: CASSVGGGGADTQYF

clone_size: NA
j_call: TRBJ2-3
d_call: TRBD1
cdr3_length: 16
v_call: TRBV19
cdr3_nt: TGTGCCAGTAGTATCGGACAGGGGAAGGGCACAGATACGCAGTATTTT
cdr3_aa: CASSIGQGKGTDTQYF

clone_size: NA
j_call: TRBJ2-3
d_call: NA
cdr3_length: 13
v_call: TRBV7-9
cdr3_nt: TGTGCCAGCACCCGGGGGAGCACAGATACGCAGTATTTT
cdr3_aa: CASTRGSTDTQYF

clone_size: few
j_call: TRBJ1-2
d_call: NA
cdr3_length: 14
v_call: TRBV15
cdr3_nt: TGTGCCACCAGCAGGAACAGGGCAACCTATGGCTACACCTTC
cdr3_aa: CATSRNRATYGYTF

clone_size: NA
j_call: TRBJ1-1
d_call: NA
cdr3_length: 15
v_call: TRBV9
cdr3_nt: TGTGCCAGCAGCCCACTTGGAGGGTGGAACACTGAAGCTTTCTTT
cdr3_aa: CASSPLGGWNTEAFF

clone_size: once
j_call: TRBJ1-2
d_call: NA
cdr3_length: 16
v_call: TRBV5-4
cdr3_nt: TGTGCCAGCAGCTCGAAGGGGGGGCAGGGTGGCTATGGCTACACCTTC
cdr3_aa: CASSSKGGQGGYGYTF

clone_size: NA
j_call: TRBJ2-1
d_call: NA
cdr3_length: 16
v_call: TRBV21-1
cdr3_nt: TGTGCCAGCAGCAAAGGGGGGACAGGGGGCTGTAATGAGCAGTTCTTC
cdr3_aa: CASSKGGTGGCNEQFF

clone_size: NA
j_call: TRBJ1-2
d_call: TRBD1
cdr3_length: 14
v_call: TRBV9
cdr3_nt: TGTGCCAGCAGCGGTACAGGGGTAGTCTATGGCTACACCTTC
cdr3_aa: CASSGTGVVYGYTF

clone_size: NA
j_call: TRBJ2-6
d_call: TRBD1
cdr3_length: 16
v_call: TRBV2
cdr3_nt: TGTGCCAGCAGTCAGGGACAGAATTCTGGGGCCAACGTCCTGACTTTC
cdr3_aa: CASSQGQNSGANVLTF

clone_size: NA
j_call: TRBJ1-1
d_call: TRBD1
cdr3_length: 15
v_call: TRBV5-6
cdr3_nt: TGTGCCAGCACTATACCGGGACAGGCGAACACTGAAGCTTTCTTT
cdr3_aa: CASTIPGQANTEAFF

clone_size: few
j_call: TRBJ2-7
d_call: TRBD1
cdr3_length: 14
v_call: TRBV15
cdr3_nt: TGTGCCACCTCAAGACAGGGGGCCAGCTACGAGCAGTACTTC
cdr3_aa: CATSRQGASYEQYF

clone_size: NA
j_call: TRBJ2-6
d_call: NA
cdr3_length: 13
v_call: TRBV2
cdr3_nt: TGTGCCAGCAGGGGGCTAGGGGCCAACGTCCTGACTTTC
cdr3_aa: CASRGLGANVLTF